The present T cell receptor beta chain was sequenced within a study of cytomegalovirus exposure and HLA in healthy donors. General observations from the study: Cytomegalovirus status was reportedly diagnosed by the classifier with high specificity and sensitivity.

About this clone: Its specificity is not known.

The CDR3 spans 13 residues. CDR1 and CDR2 from the germline V gene are SQVTM and ANQGSEA. V was pared by 5 bases and J by 8 bases, with 13 bases between. The PCR used 60 Vbeta and 13 Jbeta primers. The method was immunoSEQ multiplex PCR; TCRdb's version includes in-frame clones alone and lacks a portion of them. The data contain fewer than 150,000 clones, 60% to 75% of them singletons. The sequencing input was PBMCs. This sequence joins TRBV29-1 and TRBJ1-6; perhaps TRBD1 as D (5 bases). The clonotype comes from a human donor in good health. The CDR3 reads CSVRGTGDSPLHF. The CDR3 nucleotides are TGCAGCGTTCGCGGAACGGGGGATTCACCCCTCCACTTT.